The 7 T cell receptor beta chains below were found in one sample sequenced in a study of blood T cell repertoires in COVID-19. Sequencing used immunoSEQ multiplex PCR; TCRdb keeps in-frame clones, though not all of them. The repertoire has about 130,000 clones, about four fifths of them found once; the top ten carry about 9.5%. Source material: peripheral blood. The receptors stem from a man aged 40-50 years with active or convalescent COVID-19.

The chain uses TRBV5-1 and TRBJ1-2; 7 nucleotides agree with TRBD1. Trimming took 0 bases from V and 8 from J; bases not matched to a gene: 7. CDR1 and CDR2 from the germline V gene are SGHRS and YFSETQ. This CDR3 spans 14 amino acids. The CDR3 here is CASSLAPGDRGYTF. The CDR3, as DNA: TGCGCCAGCAGCTTGGCTCCAGGGGACAGAGGCTACACCTTC.

The V gene is TRBV3-1 (or the pseudogene TRBV3-2), the J gene TRBJ2-7; the match to TRBD2 covers 10 bases. CDR1 LGHDT and CDR2 YNNKEL come from the germline V gene (reference sequence). Trimming at V came to 1 base and at J to 4 bases, leaving 4 bases not matched to a gene. The CDR3 totals 15 residues. The CDR3 here is CASSQGTSGEYEQYF. As DNA, the CDR3 is TGTGCCAGCAGCCAAGGGACTAGCGGCGAATACGAGCAGTACTTC.

The CDR3 loop is CASRTNSNQPQHF. For the CDR3, the DNA is TGTGCCAGCAGGACAAATAGCAATCAGCCCCAGCATTTT. The J gene is TRBJ1-5, the V gene TRBV6-5; D call uncertain. The CDR3 loop spans 13 amino acids. V gave up 6 bases and J gave up 0 bases, with 6 bases separating them. The germline V gene has CDR1 MNHEY and CDR2 SVGAGI.

V is TRBV7-2 and J is TRBJ2-5, with D possibly being TRBD1 (6 bases). V lost 1 base, J lost 9 bases, and 6 bases lay in between. Germline V gene lookup returns CDR1 SGHTA and CDR2 FQGNSA. The CDR3 runs to 11 residues. CDR3 residues: CASSLEGAQYF. For the CDR3, the DNA is TGTGCCAGCAGCTTAGAGGGGGCCCAGTACTTC.

The V and J genes are TRBV11-1 and TRBJ2-1, with D possibly TRBD2 on 5 matching bases. Germline assignment: CDR1 SGHAT and CDR2 FQDESV (reference sequence). This CDR3 is 14 amino acids long. Trimming shortened V by 1 base and J by 10 bases, and 14 bases separated the two germline ends. CDR3 region: CASSLGTPVGEQFF. In nucleotides, the CDR3 is TGTGCCAGCAGCTTAGGGACTCCCGTAGGGGAGCAGTTCTTC.

The rearrangement uses TRBV30 and TRBJ2-3, with D possibly matching TRBD2 (6 bases). V was shortened by 4 bases and J by 6 bases, with 17 bases between the two germline ends. CDR3 length: 14 amino acids. The germline V gene has CDR1 GTSNPN and CDR2 SVGIG (reference sequence). The CDR3 nucleotides are TGTGCCTGGAACGGGGGACGAATTGTGGATACGCAGTATTTT. This sequence encodes CAWNGGRIVDTQYF.

The chain links TRBV11-3 to TRBJ2-1; TRBD2 aligns across 16 bases. The junction had 12 bases not matched to a gene; V was cut back by 5 bases and J by 8 bases. The CDR3 runs to 18 residues. Looked up from germline, CDR1 is SGHNT and CDR2 is YENEEA. CDR3 in DNA: TGTGCCAGCAGCACAGGGACTAGCGGGGGGGCGGGATCAGATGAGCAGTTCTTC. As protein: CASSTGTSGGAGSDEQFF.